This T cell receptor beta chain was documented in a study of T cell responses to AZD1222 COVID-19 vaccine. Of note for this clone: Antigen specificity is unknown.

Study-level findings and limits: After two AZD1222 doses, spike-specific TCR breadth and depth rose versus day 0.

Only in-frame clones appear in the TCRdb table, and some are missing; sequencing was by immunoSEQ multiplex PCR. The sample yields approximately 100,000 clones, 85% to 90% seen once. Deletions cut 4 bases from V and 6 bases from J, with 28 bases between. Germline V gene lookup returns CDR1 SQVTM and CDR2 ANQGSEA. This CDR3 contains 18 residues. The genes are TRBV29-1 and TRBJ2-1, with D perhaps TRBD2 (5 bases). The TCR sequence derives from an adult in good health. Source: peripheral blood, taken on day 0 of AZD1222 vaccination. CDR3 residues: CSVGRESSSYTPGNEQFF. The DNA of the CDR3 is TGCAGCGTTGGAAGGGAGTCCTCTAGCTATACTCCGGGCAATGAGCAGTTCTTC.